The 10 T cell receptor beta chains below come from one sample, sequenced in a study of identical twins. Using its own MiXCR run on the 5' RACE reads, TCRdb lists one record per CDR3 protein. This sample yields just under 550,000 distinct CDR3 sequences, of which about 15% are seen a single time; 0.44% belongs to the top ten. The data were also submitted as part of a second study, on yellow fever vaccine responses in identical twins.

The sample comprised CD4+ T cells sorted from blood. All receptors come from a woman aged 18-29 years in good health.

V and J are TRBV4-1 and TRBJ2-7, with TRBD1 identical over 9 bases. V shed 3 bases, J shed 0 bases, and the junction held 9 bases outside the gene matches. Looked up from germline, CDR1 is MGHRA and CDR2 is YSYEKL. The CDR3 extends over 17 amino acids. CDR3 in DNA: TGCGCCAGCAGCCACCCCCCCGGGACAGGGAACTCCTACGAGCAGTACTTC. The encoded protein is CASSHPPGTGNSYEQYF.

The V call is TRBV21-1, the J call TRBJ2-2; TRBD1, the table's D call, was not compared with the DNA. TRBV21-1 is given as a pseudogene. The CDR3 has 18 residues. CDR3 DNA sequence: TGTGCCAGCAGCAAGCCCCTAAGGACACCCAGGGACACCGGGGAGCTGTTTTTT. Residues: CASSKPLRTPRDTGELFF.

V and J are TRBV5-1 and TRBJ1-2, with D tentatively TRBD1 (6 bases). Trimming removed 4 bases from V and 3 bases from J, with 19 bases in between. The CDR3 contains 16 residues. The germline V gene has CDR1 SGHRS and CDR2 YFSETQ. In DNA form, the CDR3 reads TGCGCCAGCAGCCAAAATACAGGGTTTTTAGACTATGGCTACACCTTC. Translated, it gives CASSQNTGFLDYGYTF.

J is TRBJ2-7 and V is TRBV2, with TRBD1 as a possible D gene (5 bases). In germline, CDR1 is SNHLY, CDR2 FYNNEI. V gave up 4 bases and J gave up 6 bases, with 16 bases separating them. The CDR3 contains 14 residues. This CDR3 reads CASSVSGKWREQYF. CDR3 in DNA: TGTGCCAGCAGTGTCTCAGGGAAATGGCGCGAGCAGTACTTC.

This clonotype has just a few counts. The gene calls are TRBV28 and TRBJ1-1; D perhaps matches TRBD1 (5 bases). From germline, CDR1 is MDHEN and CDR2 SYDVKM. The CDR3 loop spans 14 amino acids. The V end was cut by 6 bases, the J end by 4 bases, with 15 bases between. In DNA, the CDR3 is TGTGCCAGCAGGGGGGGGTTAGGTGGCACTGAAGCTTTCTTT. Its translation is CASRGGLGGTEAFF.

The CDR3 is CASSWALLGSGANVLTF. CDR3 nucleotides: TGTGCCAGCAGTTGGGCCTTGCTGGGGTCTGGGGCCAACGTCCTGACTTTC. The chain combines TRBV12-3 or TRBV12-4 with TRBJ2-6; no clear D. The CDR3 length is 17 residues. V lost 4 bases and J 1 base, leaving 14 bases between the germline ends.

This clonotype was counted a few times. The V call is TRBV5-1, the J call TRBJ2-2; a possible D gene is TRBD2 (6 bases). Germline-derived CDR1 and CDR2 are SGHRS and YFSETQ. Deletions cut 2 bases from V and 4 bases from J, with 15 bases between. The CDR3 consists of 16 residues. CDR3 region: CASSLSGDGGTGELFF. CDR3 sequence (DNA): TGCGCCAGCAGCTTATCGGGGGACGGCGGCACCGGGGAGCTGTTTTTT. Based on the CDR3 plus reference TRBV5-1 and TRBJ2-2, the full variable domain is KAGVTQTPRYLIKTRGQQVTLSCSPISGHRSVSWYQQTPGQGLQFLFEYFSETQRNKGNFPGRFSGRQFSNSRSEMNVSTLELGDSALYLCASSLSGDGGTGELFFGEGSRLTVL.

The rearrangement joins TRBV24-1 to TRBJ2-1, with 8 nucleotides matching TRBD1. V shed 3 bases and J 0 bases; nucleotides not matched to a gene: 0. The CDR3 consists of 15 residues. Germline-derived CDR1 and CDR2 are KGHDR and SFDVKD. The CDR3 is CATSDTGGSYNEQFF. The CDR3 coding sequence is TGTGCCACCAGTGATACAGGGGGCTCCTACAATGAGCAGTTCTTC.

The chain joins TRBV7-2 to TRBJ2-3, with unresolved D. Germline assignment: CDR1 SGHTA and CDR2 FQGNSA. The CDR3 consists of 13 residues. V was cut by 2 bases and J by 1 base, with 4 bases left in between. CDR3 nucleotides: TGTGCCAGCAGCTTAAAGGGCACAGATACGCAGTATTTT. Amino acid sequence: CASSLKGTDTQYF.

The gene calls are TRBV7-6 and TRBJ2-1; D call uncertain. CDR1 is SGHVS, CDR2 FNYEAQ, per germline. The CDR3 is 17 amino acids. Trimming cost V 5 bases and J 0 bases, with 17 bases left between them. CDR3 in DNA: TGTGCCAGCAGCCAAGGACCCCACAATAGCTCCTACAATGAGCAGTTCTTC. Its translation: CASSQGPHNSSYNEQFF.